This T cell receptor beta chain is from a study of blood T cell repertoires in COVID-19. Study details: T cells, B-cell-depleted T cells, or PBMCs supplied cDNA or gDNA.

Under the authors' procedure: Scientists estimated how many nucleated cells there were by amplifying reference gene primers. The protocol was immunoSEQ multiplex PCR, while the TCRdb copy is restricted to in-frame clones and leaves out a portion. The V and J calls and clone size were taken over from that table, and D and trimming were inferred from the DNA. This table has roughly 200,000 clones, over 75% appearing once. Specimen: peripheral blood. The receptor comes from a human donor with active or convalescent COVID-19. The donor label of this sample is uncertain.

The chain's CDR3 is CASSGGPGQGGNEQFF. In DNA, the CDR3 is TGTGCCAGCAGTGGGGGACCTGGACAGGGTGGGAATGAGCAGTTCTTC. The rearrangement uses TRBV6-4 and TRBJ2-1; 8 positions match TRBD1. The CDR3 has 16 residues. Germline V lookup: CDR1 MRHNA, CDR2 SNTAGT. V was clipped by 4 bases and J by 7 bases; unmatched bases: 12.